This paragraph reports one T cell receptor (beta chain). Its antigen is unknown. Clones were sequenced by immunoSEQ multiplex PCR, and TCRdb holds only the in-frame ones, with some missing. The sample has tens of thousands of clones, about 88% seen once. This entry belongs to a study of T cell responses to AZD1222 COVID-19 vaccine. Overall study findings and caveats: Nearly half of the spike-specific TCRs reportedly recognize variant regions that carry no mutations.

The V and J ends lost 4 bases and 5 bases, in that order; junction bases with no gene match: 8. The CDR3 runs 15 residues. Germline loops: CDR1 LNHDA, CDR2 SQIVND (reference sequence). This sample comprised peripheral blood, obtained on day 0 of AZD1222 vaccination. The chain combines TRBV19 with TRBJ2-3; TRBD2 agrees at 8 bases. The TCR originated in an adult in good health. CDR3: CASSRNGGAKDTQYF. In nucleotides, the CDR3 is TGTGCCAGTAGTAGGAACGGGGGGGCCAAAGATACGCAGTATTTT.